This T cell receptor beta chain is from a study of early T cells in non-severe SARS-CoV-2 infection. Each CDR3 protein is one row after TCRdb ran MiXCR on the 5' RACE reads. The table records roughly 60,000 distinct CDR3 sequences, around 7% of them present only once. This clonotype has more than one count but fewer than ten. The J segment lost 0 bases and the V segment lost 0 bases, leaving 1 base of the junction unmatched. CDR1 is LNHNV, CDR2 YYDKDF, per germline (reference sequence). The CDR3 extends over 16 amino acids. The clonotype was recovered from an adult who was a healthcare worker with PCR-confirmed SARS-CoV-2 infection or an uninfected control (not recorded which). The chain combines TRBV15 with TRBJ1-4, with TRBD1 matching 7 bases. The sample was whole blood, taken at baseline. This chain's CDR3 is CATSRDQGATNEKLFF. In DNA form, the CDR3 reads TGTGCCACCAGCAGAGATCAGGGGGCAACTAATGAAAAACTGTTTTTT.